This record looks at one TCR beta chain sequence and its context. Profiled with immunoSEQ multiplex PCR; TCRdb holds only in-frame clones, not every one. The repertoire holds around 270,000 clones, 91% seen once, with 2% to 3% in the top ten. The entry originates in a study of blood T cell repertoires in COVID-19. Enrolment of Seattle patients took place during active infection, and they were followed longitudinally. CDR1 and CDR2 (germline): SGHVS, FQNEAQ. V lost 3 bases and J 9 bases, leaving 12 bases between the germline ends. The CDR3 consists of 13 residues. This receptor was obtained from a person aged 18-29 years with COVID-19, enrolled during active disease. The chain joins TRBV7-8 to TRBJ2-1; weak D call: TRBD1 (5 bases). The sequenced material came from peripheral blood. CDR3 sequence: CASSFLRVGEQFF. The CDR3 DNA sequence: TGTGCCAGCAGCTTCCTCAGGGTTGGTGAGCAGTTCTTC.